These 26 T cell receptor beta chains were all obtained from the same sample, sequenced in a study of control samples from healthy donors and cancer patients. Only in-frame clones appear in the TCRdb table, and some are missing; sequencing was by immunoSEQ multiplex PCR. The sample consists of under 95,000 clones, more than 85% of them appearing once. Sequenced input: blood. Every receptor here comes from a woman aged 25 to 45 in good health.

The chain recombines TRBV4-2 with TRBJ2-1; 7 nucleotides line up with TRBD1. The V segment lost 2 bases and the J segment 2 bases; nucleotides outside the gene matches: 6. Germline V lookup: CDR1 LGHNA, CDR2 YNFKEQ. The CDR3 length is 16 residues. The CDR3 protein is CASSQTDRAPYNEQFF. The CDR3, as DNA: TGTGCCAGCAGCCAAACTGACAGGGCCCCCTACAATGAGCAGTTCTTC.

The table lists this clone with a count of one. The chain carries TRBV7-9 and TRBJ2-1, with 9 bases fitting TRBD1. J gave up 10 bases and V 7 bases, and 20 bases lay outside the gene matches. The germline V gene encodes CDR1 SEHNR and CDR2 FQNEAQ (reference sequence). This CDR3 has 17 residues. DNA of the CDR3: TGTGCCAGCACCCATTGGGGGACAGGGTCCAGTCTGTCGGAGCAGTTCTTC. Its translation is CASTHWGTGSSLSEQFF.

CDR3 sequence: CASSQVDMGFAETQYF. The CDR3 DNA sequence: TGCGCCAGCAGCCAAGTTGACATGGGCTTTGCGGAGACCCAGTACTTC. The chain carries TRBV4-1 and TRBJ2-5; D is ambiguous. Germline assignment: CDR1 MGHRA and CDR2 YSYEKL. The length of the CDR3 is 16 residues. Trimming cost V 1 base and J 5 bases, with 17 bases left between them.

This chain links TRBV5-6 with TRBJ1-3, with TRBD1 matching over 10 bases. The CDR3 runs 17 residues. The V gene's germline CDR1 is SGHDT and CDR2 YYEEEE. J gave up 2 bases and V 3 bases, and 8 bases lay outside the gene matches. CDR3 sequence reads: CASSSPGQGNTGNTIYF. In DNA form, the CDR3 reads TGTGCCAGCAGCTCACCGGGACAGGGGAACACTGGAAACACCATATATTTT.

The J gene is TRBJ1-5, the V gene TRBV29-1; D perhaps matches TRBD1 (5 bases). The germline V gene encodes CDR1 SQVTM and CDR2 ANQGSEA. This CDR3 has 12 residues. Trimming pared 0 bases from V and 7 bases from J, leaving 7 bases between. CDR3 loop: CSVEDRGQPQHF. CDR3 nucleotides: TGCAGCGTTGAAGATCGGGGGCAGCCCCAGCATTTT.

CDR3 sequence reads: CASSQDSLAEAFF. The CDR3 nucleotides read TGCGCCAGCAGCCAAGATTCCCTAGCGGAAGCTTTCTTT. This rearrangement joins TRBV4-1 to TRBJ1-1; D remains ambiguous. This CDR3 has 13 amino acids. V lost 0 bases and J lost 8, with 10 bases in between. Germline CDR1 reads MGHRA; CDR2 reads YSYEKL.

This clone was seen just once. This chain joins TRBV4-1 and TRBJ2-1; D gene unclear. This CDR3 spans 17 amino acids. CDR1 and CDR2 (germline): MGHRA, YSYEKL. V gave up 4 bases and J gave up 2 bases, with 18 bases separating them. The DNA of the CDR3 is TGCGCCAGCAGCCTCATACCACACGGTTACCCCTACAATGAGCAGTTCTTC. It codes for CASSLIPHGYPYNEQFF.

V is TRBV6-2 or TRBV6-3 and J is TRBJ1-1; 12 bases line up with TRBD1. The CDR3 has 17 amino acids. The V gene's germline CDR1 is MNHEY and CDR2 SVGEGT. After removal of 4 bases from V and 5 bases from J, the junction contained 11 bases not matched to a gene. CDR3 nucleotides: TGTGCCAGCAGTTCTGCCGGGACAGGGGGCGGTAGGACTGAAGCTTTCTTT. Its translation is CASSSAGTGGGRTEAFF.

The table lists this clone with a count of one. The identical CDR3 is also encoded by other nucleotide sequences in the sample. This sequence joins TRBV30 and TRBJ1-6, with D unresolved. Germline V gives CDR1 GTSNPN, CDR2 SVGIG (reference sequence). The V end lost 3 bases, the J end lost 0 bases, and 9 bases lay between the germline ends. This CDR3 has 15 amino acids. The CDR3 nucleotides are TGTGCCTGGAGACAGTTGAGCTCCTATAATTCACCCCTCCACTTT. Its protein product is CAWRQLSSYNSPLHF.

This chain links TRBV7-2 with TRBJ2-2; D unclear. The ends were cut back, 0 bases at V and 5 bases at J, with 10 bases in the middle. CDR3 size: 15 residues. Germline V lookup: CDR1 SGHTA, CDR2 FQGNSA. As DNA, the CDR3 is TGTGCCAGCAGCTTAGCAGGGTTGTATACCGGGGAGCTGTTTTTT. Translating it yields CASSLAGLYTGELFF.

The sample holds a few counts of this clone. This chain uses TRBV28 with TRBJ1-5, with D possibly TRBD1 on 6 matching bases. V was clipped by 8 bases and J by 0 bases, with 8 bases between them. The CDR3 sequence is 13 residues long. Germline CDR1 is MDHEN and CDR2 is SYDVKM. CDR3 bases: TGTGCCAGCCACAGGGATAGCAATCAGCCCCAGCATTTT. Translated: CASHRDSNQPQHF.

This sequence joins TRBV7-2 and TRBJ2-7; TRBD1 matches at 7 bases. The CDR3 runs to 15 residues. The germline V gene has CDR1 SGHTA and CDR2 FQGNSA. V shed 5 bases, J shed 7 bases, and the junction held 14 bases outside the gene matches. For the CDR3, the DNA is TGTGCCAGCAGCCCGCTCGACAGGGCCAGAGGGGAGCAGTACTTC. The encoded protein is CASSPLDRARGEQYF.

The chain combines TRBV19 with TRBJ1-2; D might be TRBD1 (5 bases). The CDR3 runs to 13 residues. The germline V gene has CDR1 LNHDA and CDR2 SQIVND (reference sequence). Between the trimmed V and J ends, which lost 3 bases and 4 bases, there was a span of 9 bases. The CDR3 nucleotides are TGTGCCAGTAGTATGGGGCAGGGCTATGGCTACACCTTC. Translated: CASSMGQGYGYTF.

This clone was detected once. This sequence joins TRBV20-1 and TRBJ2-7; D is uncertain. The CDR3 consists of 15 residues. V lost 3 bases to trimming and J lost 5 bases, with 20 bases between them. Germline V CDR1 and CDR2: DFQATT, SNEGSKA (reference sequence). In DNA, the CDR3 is TGCAGTGCTAGTGCTCTTCAACCAAACCCACACGAGCAGTACTTC. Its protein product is CSASALQPNPHEQYF.

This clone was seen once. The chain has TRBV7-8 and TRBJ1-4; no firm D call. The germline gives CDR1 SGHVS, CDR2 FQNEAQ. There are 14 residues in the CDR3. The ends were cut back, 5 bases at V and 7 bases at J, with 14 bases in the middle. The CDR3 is CASSTRAWGEKLFF. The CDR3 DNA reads TGTGCCAGCAGCACTCGGGCCTGGGGTGAAAAACTGTTTTTT.

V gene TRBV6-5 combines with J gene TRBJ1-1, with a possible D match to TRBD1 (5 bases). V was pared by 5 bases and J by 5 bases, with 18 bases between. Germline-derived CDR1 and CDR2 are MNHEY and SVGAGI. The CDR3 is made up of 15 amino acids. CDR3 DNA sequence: TGTGCCAGCAGTCGCCTGGGGGGAGGGCAAACTGAAGCTTTCTTT. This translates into CASSRLGGGQTEAFF.

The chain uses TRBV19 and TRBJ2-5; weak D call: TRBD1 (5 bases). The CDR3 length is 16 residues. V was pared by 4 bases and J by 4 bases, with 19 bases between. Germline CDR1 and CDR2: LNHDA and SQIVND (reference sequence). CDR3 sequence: CASSRMGQALGETQYF. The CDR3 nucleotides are TGTGCCAGTAGTAGGATGGGGCAGGCGCTCGGAGAGACCCAGTACTTC.

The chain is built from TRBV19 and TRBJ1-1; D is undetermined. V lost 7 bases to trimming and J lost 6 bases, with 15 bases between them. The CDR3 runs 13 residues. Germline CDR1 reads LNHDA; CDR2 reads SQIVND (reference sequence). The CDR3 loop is CASTPEISAEAFF. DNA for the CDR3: TGTGCCAGTACCCCCGAAATTAGCGCTGAAGCTTTCTTT.

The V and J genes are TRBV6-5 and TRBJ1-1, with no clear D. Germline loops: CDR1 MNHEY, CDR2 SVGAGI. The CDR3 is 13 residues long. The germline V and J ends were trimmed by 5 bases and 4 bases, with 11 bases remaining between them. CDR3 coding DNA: TGTGCCAGCAGTCCAAGGACTACCACTGAAGCTTTCTTT. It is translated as CASSPRTTTEAFF.

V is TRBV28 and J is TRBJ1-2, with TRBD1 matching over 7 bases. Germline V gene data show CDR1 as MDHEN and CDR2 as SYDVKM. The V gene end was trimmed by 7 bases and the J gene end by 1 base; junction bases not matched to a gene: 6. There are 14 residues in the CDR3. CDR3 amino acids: CASNTGVVNYGYTF. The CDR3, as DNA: TGTGCCAGCAACACAGGGGTGGTTAACTATGGCTACACCTTC.

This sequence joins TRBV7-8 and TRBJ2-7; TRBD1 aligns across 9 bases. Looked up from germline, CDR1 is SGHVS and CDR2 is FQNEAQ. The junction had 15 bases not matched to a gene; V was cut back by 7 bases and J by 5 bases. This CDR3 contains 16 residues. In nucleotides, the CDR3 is TGTGCCAGCAAGAGGCGCCGGACAGGGGCTAGTGACGAGCAGTACTTC. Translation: CASKRRRTGASDEQYF.

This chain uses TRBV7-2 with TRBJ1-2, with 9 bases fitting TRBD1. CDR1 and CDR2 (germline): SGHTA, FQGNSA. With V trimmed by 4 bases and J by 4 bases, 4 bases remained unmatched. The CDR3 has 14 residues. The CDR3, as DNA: TGTGCCAGCAGCTCGACAGGGGGTTTCTATGGCTACACCTTC. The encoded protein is CASSSTGGFYGYTF.

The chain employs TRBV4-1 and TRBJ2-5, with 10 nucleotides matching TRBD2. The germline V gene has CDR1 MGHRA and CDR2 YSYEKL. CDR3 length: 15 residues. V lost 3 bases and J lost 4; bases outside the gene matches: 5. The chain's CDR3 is CASSQGASGGETQYF. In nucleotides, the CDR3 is TGCGCCAGCAGCCAGGGGGCTAGCGGGGGAGAGACCCAGTACTTC.

The DNA of the CDR3 is TGTGCCAGCAGCCCGGACAGGGGGTCCGGTTCACCCCTCCACTTT. Translated, it gives CASSPDRGSGSPLHF. V gene TRBV7-9 combines with J gene TRBJ1-6; 10 nucleotides align to TRBD1. The CDR3 is 15 amino acids. Per germline, CDR1 SEHNR and CDR2 FQNEAQ (reference sequence). V trimming: 5 bases; J trimming: 9 bases; junction bases outside the gene matches: 7. Filled out from reference TRBV7-9 and TRBJ1-6, the complete variable domain reads DTGVSQNPRHKITKRGQNVTFRCDPISEHNRLYWYRQTLGQGPEFLTYFQNEAQLEKSRLLSDRFSAERPKGSFSTLEIQRTEQGDSAMYLCASSPDRGSGSPLHFGNGTRLTVT.

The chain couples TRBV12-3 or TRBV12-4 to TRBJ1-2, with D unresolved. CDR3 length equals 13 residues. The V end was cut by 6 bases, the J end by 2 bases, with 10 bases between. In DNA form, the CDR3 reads TGTGCCAGCAGCTCCTCAGGAAACTATGGCTACACCTTC. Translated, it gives CASSSSGNYGYTF.

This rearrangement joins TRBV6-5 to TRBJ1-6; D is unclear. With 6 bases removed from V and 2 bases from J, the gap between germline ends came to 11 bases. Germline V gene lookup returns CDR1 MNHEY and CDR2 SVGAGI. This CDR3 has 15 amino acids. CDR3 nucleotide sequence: TGTGCCAGCAGCCCGTCATACCCCTATAATTCACCCCTCCACTTT. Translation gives CASSPSYPYNSPLHF.